A single sample gave rise to the 8 T cell receptor beta chains below, sequenced in a study of T cells in localized non-small cell lung cancer. Produced via immunoSEQ multiplex PCR; TCRdb's table is partial and in-frame only. The sample holds roughly 40,000 clones, 88% seen once. The source material was peripheral blood, sampled before any cancer treatment. The receptors shown here come from a woman aged 40-75 years with stage I lung adenocarcinoma.

The chain combines TRBV5-1 with TRBJ1-6; D is ambiguous. Germline V lookup: CDR1 SGHRS, CDR2 YFSETQ. V shed 0 bases and J shed 7 bases, with 14 bases lying between them. The CDR3 is 16 residues long. The CDR3 loop reads CASSLENPTFNSPLHF. CDR3 nucleotides: TGCGCCAGCAGCTTGGAAAACCCGACCTTCAATTCACCCCTCCACTTT.

This clone appeared a few times. The gene calls are TRBV6-5 and TRBJ1-5; D uncertain. Germline values: CDR1 MNHEY, CDR2 SVGAGI. V was cut by 2 bases and J by 5 bases, with 13 bases left in between. The CDR3 is 15 residues long. In nucleotides, the CDR3 is TGTGCCAGCAGTTACAGATCCAGCGGGGATCAGCCCCAGCATTTT. It codes for CASSYRSSGDQPQHF.

In its sample, this clone was seen a few times. The chain couples TRBV27 to TRBJ1-1; 9 bases fit TRBD1. The CDR3 has 14 amino acids. V lost 4 bases to trimming and J lost 11 bases; unmatched junction nucleotides: 11. Germline CDR1 reads MNHEY; CDR2 reads SMNVEV (reference sequence). CDR3: CASSSTPRQGEAFF. CDR3 nucleotide sequence: TGTGCCAGCAGTTCCACCCCTAGACAGGGGGAGGCTTTCTTT.

The CDR3 sequence is CASSIRVGRLAKNIQYF. CDR3 coding DNA: TGTGCCAGCAGCATAAGGGTAGGGAGGCTAGCCAAAAACATTCAGTACTTC. J is TRBJ2-4 and V is TRBV21-1; the table names TRBD2, a call not compared with the DNA. TRBV21-1 is a pseudogene segment. The CDR3 covers 17 residues.

The rearrangement links TRBV7-6 to TRBJ1-2, with D unclear. From germline, CDR1 is SGHVS and CDR2 FNYEAQ. Trimming pared 5 bases from V and 4 bases from J, leaving 8 bases between. The CDR3 contains 12 residues. The DNA of the CDR3 is TGTGCCAGCAGCCCGTTGACCTATGGCTACACCTTC. This sequence encodes CASSPLTYGYTF.

CDR3 loop: CASSLEVGGTGFADTQYF. CDR3 bases: TGTGCCAGCAGCTTGGAGGTGGGAGGGACAGGGTTCGCAGATACGCAGTATTTT. V is TRBV5-5 and J is TRBJ2-3; 9 bases agree with TRBD1. CDR1 and CDR2 (germline): SGHKS, YYEKEE (reference sequence). The CDR3 is 18 amino acids. The V and J ends lost 0 bases and 4 bases, in that order; junction bases with no gene match: 12.

This chain links TRBV11-2 with TRBJ2-7, with TRBD1 matching 9 bases. J was trimmed by 5 bases and V by 3 bases; bases with no gene match: 8. The CDR3 has 15 amino acids. Germline lookup yields CDR1 SGHAT and CDR2 FQNNGV. Here the CDR3 reads CASSFDRDRDHEQYF. The CDR3 nucleotides are TGTGCCAGCAGCTTTGATCGGGACAGGGACCACGAGCAGTACTTC.

CDR3 residues: CASSLGGSGRMNTEAFF. CDR3 nucleotides: TGTGCCAGCAGCTTAGGAGGTTCAGGACGCATGAACACTGAAGCTTTCTTT. The chain employs TRBV7-3 and TRBJ1-1; D unresolved. The CDR3 covers 17 residues. V dropped 2 bases and J dropped 0 bases, with 16 bases sitting between them. From germline, CDR1 is SGHTA and CDR2 FQGTGA.